This T cell receptor beta chain was obtained from a study of OX40 agonist ivuxolimab in advanced cancers. Study-level background: Patients' therapy was ivuxolimab, an antibody that acts as an agonist of OX40 (CD134). Study outcomes and limitations: On average, a greater number of expanded clones characterised CD8+ T cells relative to CD4+.

Method: immunoSEQ multiplex PCR; TCRdb's copy keeps in-frame clones and lacks some. The profile shows fewer than 85,000 clones, around four fifths of them singletons. With regard to this clone: The antigen is unknown.

The CDR3 loop spans 14 amino acids. Germline V gene data show CDR1 as SEHNR and CDR2 as FQNEAQ (reference sequence). The V gene lost 6 bases and the J gene lost 2 bases, with 13 bases spanning the gap. The source material was CD4+ or CD8+ T cells sorted from blood, sampled in a trial of the OX40 agonist ivuxolimab. The chain combines TRBV7-9 with TRBJ2-5; possible D gene TRBD2, 6 bases. The TCR comes from an adult with an advanced solid tumor such as melanoma, head and neck, liver or kidney cancer. The CDR3 sequence: CASRAGWGQETQYF. The CDR3 DNA reads TGTGCCAGCAGGGCGGGATGGGGGCAAGAGACCCAGTACTTC.